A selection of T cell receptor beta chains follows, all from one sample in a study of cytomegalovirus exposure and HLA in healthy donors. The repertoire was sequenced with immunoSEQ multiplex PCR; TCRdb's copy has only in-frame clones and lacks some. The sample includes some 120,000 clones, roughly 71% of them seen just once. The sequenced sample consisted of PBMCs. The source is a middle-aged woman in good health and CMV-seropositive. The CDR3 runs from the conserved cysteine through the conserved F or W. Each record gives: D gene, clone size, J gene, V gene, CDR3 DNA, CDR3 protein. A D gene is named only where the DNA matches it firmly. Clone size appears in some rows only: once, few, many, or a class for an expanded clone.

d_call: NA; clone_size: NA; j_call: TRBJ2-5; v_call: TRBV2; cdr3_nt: TGTGCCAGCAGTGAAGAGGCCAGGGCATCAGAGACCCAGTACTTC; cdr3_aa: CASSEEARASETQYF
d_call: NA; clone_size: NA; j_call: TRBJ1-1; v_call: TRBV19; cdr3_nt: TGTGCCAGTACCTTGACAGGTTTAGTCACTGAAGCTTTCTTT; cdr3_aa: CASTLTGLVTEAFF
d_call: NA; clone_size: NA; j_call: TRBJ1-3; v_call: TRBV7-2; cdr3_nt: TGTGCCAGCAGCTTCGTTGGGGCAAACACCATATATTTT; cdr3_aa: CASSFVGANTIYF
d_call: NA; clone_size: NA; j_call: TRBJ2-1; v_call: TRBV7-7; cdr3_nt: TGTGCTAGCAGCTTAGGGTCAGCAGCGGAGCAGTTCTTC; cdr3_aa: CASSLGSAAEQFF
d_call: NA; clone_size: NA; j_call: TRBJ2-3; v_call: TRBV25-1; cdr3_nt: TGTGCCAGCAGTGAATATACTAGCCCTAGCACAGATACGCAGTATTTT; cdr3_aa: CASSEYTSPSTDTQYF
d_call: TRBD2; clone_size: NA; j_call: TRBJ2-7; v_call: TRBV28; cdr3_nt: TGTGCCAGTCGGGACTATTCCTACGAGCAGTACTTC; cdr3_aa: CASRDYSYEQYF
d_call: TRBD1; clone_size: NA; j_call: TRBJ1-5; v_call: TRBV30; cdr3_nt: TGTGCCTGGAGTCCCGGGACAGGGGGCAGCAATCAGCCCCAGCATTTT; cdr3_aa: CAWSPGTGGSNQPQHF
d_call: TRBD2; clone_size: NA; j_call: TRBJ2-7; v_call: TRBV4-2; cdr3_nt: TGTGCCAGCAGCCAAGCCGAGGGGCTAGCGGCCCCCTACGAGCAGTACTTC; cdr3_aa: CASSQAEGLAAPYEQYF
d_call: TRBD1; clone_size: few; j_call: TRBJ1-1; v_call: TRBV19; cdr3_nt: TGTGCCAGTAGTATAGATTCACAGGGGGTGAACACTGAAGCTTTCTTT; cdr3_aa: CASSIDSQGVNTEAFF
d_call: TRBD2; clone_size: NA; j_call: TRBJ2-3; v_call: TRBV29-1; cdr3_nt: TGCAGCGTCCGCAGCGGGAGCAGCACAGATACGCAGTATTTT; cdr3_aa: CSVRSGSSTDTQYF
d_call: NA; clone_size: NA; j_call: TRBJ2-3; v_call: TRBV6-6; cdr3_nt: TGTGCCAGCAGTTACCGGGATCGTGGCAGGGGAGATACGCAGTATTTT; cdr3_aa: CASSYRDRGRGDTQYF
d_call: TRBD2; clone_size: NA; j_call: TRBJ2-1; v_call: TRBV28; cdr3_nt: TGTGCCAGCACCTCCGGGGGGAGTCTCTACAATGAGCAGTTCTTC; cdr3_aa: CASTSGGSLYNEQFF
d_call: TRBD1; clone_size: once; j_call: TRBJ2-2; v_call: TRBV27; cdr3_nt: TGTGCCAGCAGAAACAGGGGGCTAGTCGGGGAGCTGTTTTTT; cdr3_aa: CASRNRGLVGELFF
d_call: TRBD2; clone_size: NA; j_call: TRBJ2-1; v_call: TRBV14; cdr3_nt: TGTGCCAGCAGCCCTACGGCGGGGGGAAACAATGAGCAGTTCTTC; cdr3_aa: CASSPTAGGNNEQFF
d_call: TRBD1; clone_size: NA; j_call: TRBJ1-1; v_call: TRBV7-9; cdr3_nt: TGTGCCAGCAGCTTTGGCACAGGGGGGAGCACTGAAGCTTTCTTT; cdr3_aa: CASSFGTGGSTEAFF
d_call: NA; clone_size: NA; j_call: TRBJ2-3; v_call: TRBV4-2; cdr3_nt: TGTGCCAGCAGCCAAGATCTGAGCCCCGGGCAGTATTTT; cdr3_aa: CASSQDLSPGQYF
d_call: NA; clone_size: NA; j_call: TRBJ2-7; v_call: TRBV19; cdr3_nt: TGTGCCAGTAGTATTCGGGGCTACGAGCAGTACTTC; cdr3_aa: CASSIRGYEQYF
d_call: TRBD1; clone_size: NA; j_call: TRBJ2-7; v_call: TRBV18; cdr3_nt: TGTGCCAGCTCACCTCCGGGACAGGGCCTTCACGAGCAGTACTTC; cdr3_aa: CASSPPGQGLHEQYF
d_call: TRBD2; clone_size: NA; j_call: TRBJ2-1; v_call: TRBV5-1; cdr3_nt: TGCGCCAGCAGCAAGGGGACTAGCGGCAATGAGCAGTTCTTC; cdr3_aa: CASSKGTSGNEQFF
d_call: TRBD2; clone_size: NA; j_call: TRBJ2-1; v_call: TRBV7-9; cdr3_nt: TGTGCCAGCAGCTCACCCTCGCGGGGGGGCGCCCACAATGAGCAGTTCTTC; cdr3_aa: CASSSPSRGGAHNEQFF
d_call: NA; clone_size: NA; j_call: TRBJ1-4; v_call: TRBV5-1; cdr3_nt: TGCGCCAGCAGCTCGGTTTTTCCCTCGGGTGAAAAACTGTTTTTT; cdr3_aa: CASSSVFPSGEKLFF
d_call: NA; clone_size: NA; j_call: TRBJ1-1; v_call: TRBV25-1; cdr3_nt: TGTGCCAGCAGTGAATTCCCAGGGTCGGTTCACGAGGCAGCTTTCTTT; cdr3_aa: CASSEFPGSVHEAAFF
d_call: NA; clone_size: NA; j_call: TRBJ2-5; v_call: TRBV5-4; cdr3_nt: TGTGCCAGCAGCTCTGGGCCAGTTAAAACGTACCAAGAGACCCAGTACTTC; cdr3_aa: CASSSGPVKTYQETQYF
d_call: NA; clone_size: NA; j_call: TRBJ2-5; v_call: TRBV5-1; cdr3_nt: TGCGCCAGCAGCTTAGGACAGTATCAAGAGACCCAGTACTTC; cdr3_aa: CASSLGQYQETQYF
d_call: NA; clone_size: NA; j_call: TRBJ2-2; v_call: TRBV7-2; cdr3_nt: TGTGCCAGCCGGAGGGGGGGATTCACCGGGGAGCTGTTTTTT; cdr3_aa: CASRRGGFTGELFF
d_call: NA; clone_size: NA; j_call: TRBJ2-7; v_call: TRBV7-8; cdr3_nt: TGTGCCAGCAGCTTCAGGAAGGGCCCGGGAGAGCACGAGCAGTACTTC; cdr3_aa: CASSFRKGPGEHEQYF
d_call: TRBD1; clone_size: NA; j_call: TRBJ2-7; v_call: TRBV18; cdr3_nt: TGTGCCAGCTCACCAAGGACAGGGGGGAGCTCCTACGAGCAGTACTTC; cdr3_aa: CASSPRTGGSSYEQYF